One sample yielded the 18 T cell receptor beta chains listed below, sequenced in a study of T-cell memory formation after mild COVID-19. Each CDR3 protein is one row after TCRdb ran MiXCR on the 5' RACE reads. The data show over 400,000 distinct CDR3 sequences, more than 20% seen once. The sequencing input was PBMCs or a T cell subset sorted from them (not recorded which). The source is an adult woman who had mild COVID-19 (a few samples of this study predate the infection). Cell type and time point are not known.

This clonotype was observed a handful of times. The rearrangement links TRBV5-5 to TRBJ2-3; 9 nucleotides agree with TRBD2. The germline V gene has CDR1 SGHKS and CDR2 YYEKEE (reference sequence). With 0 bases clipped from V and 8 bases from J, the junction kept 7 bases outside the gene matches. This CDR3 is 15 amino acids long. The DNA for the CDR3 is TGTGCCAGCAGCTTGGTCCAGCGGGAGGTGGGTACGCAGTATTTT. Its protein is CASSLVQREVGTQYF.

The gene calls are TRBV12-3 or TRBV12-4 and TRBJ2-7, with TRBD1 matching over 7 bases. V was pared by 6 bases and J by 3 bases, with 8 bases of the junction left unmatched. This CDR3 spans 14 amino acids. Here the CDR3 DNA reads TGTGCCAGCAGAATGGGCTCAGGGGGCTACGAGCAGTACTTC. Residues: CASRMGSGGYEQYF.

The chain couples TRBV24-1 to TRBJ2-2; D is unclear. Germline V CDR1 and CDR2: KGHDR, SFDVKD. Deletions cut 3 bases from V and 2 bases from J, with 6 bases between. CDR3 size: 14 residues. In DNA, the CDR3 is TGTGCCACCAGTGATCACAGAAACACCGGGGAGCTGTTTTTT. Protein sequence: CATSDHRNTGELFF.

This chain joins TRBV15 and TRBJ2-1; 7 nucleotides match TRBD2. The CDR3 is made up of 14 amino acids. Germline V gene lookup returns CDR1 LNHNV and CDR2 YYDKDF (reference sequence). The V gene end was trimmed by 0 bases and the J gene end by 12 bases; junction bases not matched to a gene: 8. The DNA for the CDR3 is TGTGCCACCAGCAGAGATCATGGGAGCGGGGTGCAGTTCTTC. Amino acid sequence: CATSRDHGSGVQFF.

This clonotype was recorded a few times. The chain is built from TRBV9 and TRBJ2-3; 9 bases agree with TRBD1. V lost 3 bases, J lost 2 bases, and 10 bases stayed unmatched. Germline V lookup: CDR1 SGDLS, CDR2 YYNGEE. The CDR3 is 17 amino acids. As DNA, the CDR3 is TGTGCCAGCAGCGACCAAGGGACAGGGTTACTCACAGATACGCAGTATTTT. It is translated as CASSDQGTGLLTDTQYF.

Comments on this clonotype: Germline and junction disagree at one end, which may indicate a read error. The chain joins TRBV6-2 or TRBV6-3 to TRBJ1-5; D is undetermined. The length of the CDR3 is 15 residues. Germline loops: CDR1 MNHEY, CDR2 SVGEGT. The chain's CDR3 is CASSYVQESNQPQHF. DNA for the CDR3: TGTGCCAGCAGTTACGTTCAGGAAAGCAACCAGCCCCAGCATTTT.

This chain uses TRBV5-6 with TRBJ1-1; 11 bases agree with TRBD1. The V segment lost 5 bases and the J segment 4 bases; nucleotides outside the gene matches: 7. The CDR3 totals 15 residues. Germline CDR1 is SGHDT and CDR2 is YYEEEE. The CDR3 sequence is CASSGGQGAGTEAFF. Written as DNA, the CDR3 is TGTGCCAGCAGTGGAGGACAGGGGGCTGGCACTGAAGCTTTCTTT.

This rearrangement joins TRBV5-1 to TRBJ2-2; D may be TRBD1 or TRBD2 (5 bases each). The V end lost 4 bases, the J end lost 3 bases, and 13 bases lay between the germline ends. The germline V gene has CDR1 SGHRS and CDR2 YFSETQ. The CDR3 is 15 amino acids. This chain's CDR3 is CASSRGEIDTGELFF. The CDR3 DNA reads TGCGCCAGCAGCCGAGGGGAGATAGACACCGGGGAGCTGTTTTTT.

This chain links TRBV15 with TRBJ2-1, with 11 bases that match TRBD1. The V gene end was trimmed by 3 bases and the J gene end by 6 bases; junction bases not matched to a gene: 4. The CDR3 extends over 15 amino acids. Germline CDR1 LNHNV, CDR2 YYDKDF (reference sequence). CDR3 residues: CATSRDRGRTNEQFF. The CDR3, as DNA: TGTGCCACCAGCAGGGACAGGGGGCGAACCAATGAGCAGTTCTTC.

This clonotype was found a few times. V is TRBV5-1 and J is TRBJ2-3; TRBD2 matches 8 bases. The germline V gene has CDR1 SGHRS and CDR2 YFSETQ. The J segment lost 6 bases and the V segment lost 0 bases, leaving 6 bases of the junction unmatched. This CDR3 region has 15 residues. This CDR3 is CASSLGAGDEDTQYF. Here the CDR3 DNA reads TGCGCCAGCAGCTTGGGAGCGGGGGACGAGGATACGCAGTATTTT.

This clonotype turned up a few times. The chain is built from TRBV4-1 and TRBJ2-5; the D is unclear. V shed 0 bases and J shed 1 base, with 6 bases lying between them. This CDR3 has 14 amino acids. CDR1 is MGHRA, CDR2 YSYEKL, per germline. This chain's CDR3 is CASSQELGQETQYF. CDR3 nucleotides: TGCGCCAGCAGCCAAGAATTGGGCCAAGAGACCCAGTACTTC.

This clonotype was seen more than once but under ten times. This chain connects TRBV5-1 to TRBJ2-5; 11 nucleotides align to TRBD2. The CDR3 totals 15 residues. Per the germline V gene, CDR1 is SGHRS and CDR2 is YFSETQ. V trimming: 3 bases; J trimming: 6 bases; junction bases outside the gene matches: 7. CDR3 DNA sequence: TGCGCCAGCAGCTCCAACCTAGCGGGAGGAAAGACCCAGTACTTC. This translates into CASSSNLAGGKTQYF.

V usage is TRBV11-3 and J usage is TRBJ2-2, with D tentatively TRBD1 or TRBD2 (5 bases each). The CDR3 spans 16 residues. Trimming stripped 5 bases from V and 2 bases from J, with 15 bases between. Germline V gives CDR1 SGHNT, CDR2 YENEEA. The DNA for the CDR3 is TGTGCCAGCAGCCCCGGGGCCCTAGTAAACACCGGGGAGCTGTTTTTT. This codes for CASSPGALVNTGELFF.

Many counts were recorded for this clonotype. The chain combines TRBV7-3 with TRBJ2-5; 9 bases match TRBD1. V lost 5 bases to trimming and J lost 4 bases; unmatched junction nucleotides: 14. Germline-derived CDR1 and CDR2 are SGHTA and FQGTGA. The CDR3 has 17 amino acids. The CDR3 region is CASSPGGTHRGRETQYF. The CDR3 bases are TGTGCCAGCAGCCCCGGGGGGACTCACAGGGGGCGAGAGACCCAGTACTTC. Full variable domain (rest looked up from reference TRBV7-3 and TRBJ2-5): GAGVSQTPSNKVTEKGKYVELRCDPISGHTALYWYRQSLGQGPEFLIYFQGTGAADDSGLPNDRFFAVRPEGSVSTLKIQRTERGDSAVYLCASSPGGTHRGRETQYFGPGTRLLVL.

This chain connects TRBV19 to TRBJ1-1; D is ambiguous. Per germline, CDR1 LNHDA and CDR2 SQIVND (reference sequence). The CDR3 is 14 residues long. The V end lost 5 bases, the J end lost 4 bases, and 14 bases lay between the germline ends. CDR3 nucleotides: TGTGCCAGTAGTGTCCTGAGGGAGGGCACTGAAGCTTTCTTT. The encoded protein is CASSVLREGTEAFF.

V gene TRBV3-1 combines with J gene TRBJ2-1; D remains ambiguous. The CDR3 extends over 15 amino acids. V dropped 0 bases and J dropped 0 bases, with 6 bases sitting between them. CDR1 is LGHDT and CDR2 is YNNKEL in the germline V gene (reference sequence). The CDR3 DNA follows: TGTGCCAGCAGCCAAGATCTGAGCTCCTACAATGAGCAGTTCTTC. Protein sequence: CASSQDLSSYNEQFF.

This clonotype was seen a few times. The genes are TRBV5-1 and TRBJ2-3; D is perhaps TRBD2 (7 bases). The V end lost 4 bases, the J end lost 6 bases, and 15 bases lay between the germline ends. The CDR3 extends over 14 amino acids. Germline lookup yields CDR1 SGHRS and CDR2 YFSETQ. The CDR3 DNA reads TGCGCCAGCAGCATCGATGGGGGGGCCGATACGCAGTATTTT. This translates into CASSIDGGADTQYF.

J is TRBJ1-5 and V is TRBV4-2; D is unclear. The CDR3 runs 12 residues. Germline loops: CDR1 LGHNA, CDR2 YNFKEQ. V gave up 4 bases and J gave up 9 bases, with 10 bases separating them. The CDR3 bases are TGTGCCAGCAGCCGCGGATACGGGCCCCAGCATTTT. This encodes CASSRGYGPQHF.